This T cell receptor (beta chain) was documented in a study of T-cell reconstitution after alpha-beta-depleted transplantation in children. Unique molecular identifiers were incorporated during preparation of the TCRbeta library. TCRdb re-derived calls from the PCR reads in MiXCR, one entry per CDR3 protein. The top ten hold under 30% of the sample, which has some 440,000 distinct CDR3 sequences, around 15% seen once. Notes on the study in general: Alpha-beta T cells present about two months after transplant were reported to originate from several hundred expanded graft clones. The authors attributed T-cell counts and diversity one year after transplant mostly to newly produced T cells. Several patients had high TCRbeta diversity at day 60; it came from surviving recipient T cells and thymic progenitors.

This clonotype appeared a few times. Its antigen is not identified. The sample consisted of PBMCs, mostly from graft donor cells, taken 360 days after TCRalphabeta/CD19-depleted stem cell transplant. The sequence came from a boy under three years old who had a stem cell transplant for Wiskott-Aldrich syndrome, so the T cells may come from the graft donor.

CDR3 bases: TGTGCCATCAGCGGGAGTTTTTACGAGCAGTACTTC. Translating gives CAISGSFYEQYF. The chain carries TRBV10-3 and TRBJ2-7; D is possibly TRBD2 (6 bases). Germline V gives CDR1 ENHRY, CDR2 SYGVKD. V was cut by 6 bases and J by 4 bases, with 10 bases left in between. The CDR3 is 12 residues long.